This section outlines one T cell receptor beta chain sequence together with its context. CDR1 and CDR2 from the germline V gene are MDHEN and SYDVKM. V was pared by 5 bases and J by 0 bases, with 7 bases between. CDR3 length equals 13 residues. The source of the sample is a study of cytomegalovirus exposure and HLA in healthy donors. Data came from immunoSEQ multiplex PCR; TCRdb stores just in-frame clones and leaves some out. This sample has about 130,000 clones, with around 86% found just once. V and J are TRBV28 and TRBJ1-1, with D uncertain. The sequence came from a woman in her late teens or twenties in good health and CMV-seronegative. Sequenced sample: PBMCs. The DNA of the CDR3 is TGTGCCAGCAGTCCTAGCCTGAACACTGAAGCTTTCTTT. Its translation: CASSPSLNTEAFF.